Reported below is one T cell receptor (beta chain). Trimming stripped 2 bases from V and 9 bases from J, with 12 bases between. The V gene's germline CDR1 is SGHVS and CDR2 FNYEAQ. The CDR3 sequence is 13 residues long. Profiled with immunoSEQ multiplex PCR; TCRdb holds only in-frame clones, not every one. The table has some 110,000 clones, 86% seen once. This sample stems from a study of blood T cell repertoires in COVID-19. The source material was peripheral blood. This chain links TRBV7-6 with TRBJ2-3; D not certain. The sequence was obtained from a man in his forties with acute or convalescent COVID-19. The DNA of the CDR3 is TGTGCCAGCAGCTTACCCCAACAACAAACGCAGTATTTT. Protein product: CASSLPQQQTQYF.